Below, one T cell receptor beta chain is given with its context. What it binds is not known. The data are from a study of T cell repertoires in cytomegalovirus infection. TCRdb re-derived calls from the reads in MiXCR, one entry per CDR3 protein. This sample has about 220,000 distinct CDR3 sequences, with less than 50% found just once. The V gene's germline CDR1 is SGHVS and CDR2 FQNEAQ. The CDR3 is 16 amino acids. V dropped 3 bases and J dropped 1; count of bases not matched to a gene: 5. The TCR comes from a human donor in good health (CMV status not recorded). Some clones in this sample may be carry-over from other donors' samples. The sample in question was CD8+ T cells from cultured PBMCs, obtained from culture after CMV antigen stimulation. This chain connects TRBV7-8 to TRBJ2-2; TRBD1 agrees at 7 bases. The CDR3, as DNA: TGTGCCAGCAGCTTGAGGGGGCAGGTGAACACCGGGGAGCTGTTTTTT. This codes for CASSLRGQVNTGELFF.